This T cell receptor beta chain was sequenced for a study of cytomegalovirus exposure and HLA in healthy donors (dated by TCRdb to about 2017). Broadly, across the study: In an earlier analysis of under 600 of the donors, less than 350 Gb of sequence data and 100 million or so unique TCR beta sequences from roughly 200 million T cells were reported. Roughly 290 gigabases of sequencing data and 70 million to 95 million unique TCR sequences made up an early release that covered 640 HLA-typed donors. Of the 300 to 500 genotyped donors, 70% to 90% were placed in the genetic ancestry cluster associated with self-reported Caucasian donors. The study aimed to test whether cataloging public T cell receptors could reveal signatures of past pathogen exposure. The study profiled the T cell repertoires of under 850 subjects by immunosequencing and related them to cytomegalovirus serostatus. Besides the first cohort of approximately 710 subjects, a separate validation cohort made up of 90 to 150 different subjects was used. The study combined high-throughput TCR immunosequencing, statistical association of individual TCRs with disease status, and machine learning to predict cytomegalovirus infection status. To study patterns of TCR occurrence, a later analysis re-analyzed previously published TCR beta repertoires from 500 to 850 donors and added high-resolution HLA genotyping. Rather than drawing on any new phenotypic data, the later analysis identified candidate immune exposures from TCR beta sequences and the way those sequences occurred across donors. To decide whether each TCR beta V gene segment behaved as functional or pseudogenic, an earlier analysis of fewer than 750 of the donors relied on high-throughput TCR beta sequencing. Donor age, sex, ethnicity and CMV serostatus were compiled alongside the repertoire data. A later genetic analysis used genome-wide SNP genotypes for about 55% of the 666 donors, treating that subset as a discovery cohort. Every repertoire in the discovery cohort had been generated on one and the same sequencing platform. Class I and class II HLA loci were covered by the typing at four-digit resolution. The number of donors typed differed by locus, with roughly 620-630 for A, B, C, DRB1 and DQB1, around 500 for DQA1, 600 to 610 for DPA1, and over 400 for DPB1. Because of strong linkage in the cohort, five DR-DQ haplotypes were treated as single units for association and clustering. Among some 410 genotyped donors of the cohort, an average of around 240,000 unique TCR beta nucleotide sequences was sequenced per donor, of which approximately 19% were non-productive. What the authors observed across the whole study: A later analysis reported that several top co-occurrence clusters appeared linked to parvovirus B19, influenza, CMV and Epstein-Barr virus. The cohort was sequenced for TCR beta chains only, and without alpha or paired-chain data the features that could be detected were limited. Correlated functional status among segregating V segments might be attributable to linkage disequilibrium, but an unknown experimental factor could not be ruled out. Three of the identified cytomegalovirus-associated TCR beta chains were confirmed in vitro to be specific for cytomegalovirus antigens. The only immune exposure information available for the cohort was CMV serostatus. In a later analysis, HLA-associated TCR beta chains were found to be more clonally expanded and to have lower generation probabilities than equally common non-associated chains. In a later analysis, around 17,000 TCR beta sequences were associated with specific HLA alleles at a false discovery rate of 0.05. Because counts were too low, some 16 rarely observed V segments, including chromosome 9 orphons, were excluded from the earlier analysis of 587 of the donors. A group of highly shared sequence variants was considered likely to be a technical artifact of the sequencing pipeline. Assigning TCR associations to individual alleles was difficult when HLA alleles, especially DR and DQ, strongly co-occurred. Compared with the approximately 600-donor mean, donors in an Asian-associated ancestry cluster had fewer N-insertions in productive TCRs, according to a later genetic analysis. In an earlier analysis of approximately 590 of the donors, most TCR beta V segments appeared in productive rearrangements about 87% or about 30% of the time, broadly matching IMGT annotations. Because HLA typing was missing for some donors at each locus, association tests included only the typed subset. A later analysis found that TCR association rates varied across HLA loci, with DRB1 alleles showing the most associated TCRs and HLA-C alleles the fewest. Most TCR sequences were observed very rarely across donors, whereas some public TCRs were present in many individuals. It was suggested by the authors that the approach could potentially be generalized to other disease states and immunological phenotypes. In a later analysis, most CMV-associated TCR beta chains were found to appear HLA-restricted, with HLA associations seemingly driven largely by CMV exposure. In the study, approximately 150 TCR beta chains were listed as associated with cytomegalovirus. A further reported finding was that TCR beta sequences accurately predicted the HLA-A and HLA-B alleles for most subjects in the first cohort. In both the original and validation cohorts, the classifier was reported to diagnose cytomegalovirus status with high specificity and sensitivity. Roughly uniform sequencing depth across donors was assumed in presence/absence analyses, although this assumption may not hold. V-gene and J-gene trimming of TCR beta chains was associated with a missense DCLRE1C variant in a later genetic analysis, and the association was replicated in an independent cohort.

In total, more than 500 healthy bone marrow donors made up the cohort. Cohort members were all nominally healthy when sampled, although unrecorded immune exposures were likely present. The donor was CMV seropositive and was included in the group of 270 or so seropositive cohort members. A peripheral blood sample was provided by each donor, and peripheral blood mononuclear cells were used for TCR beta sequencing. Genomic DNA was extracted from the blood cell samples with the Qiagen DNeasy Blood Extraction Kit. Turning to this clone: This receptor's antigen is unknown. No base qualities exist here, and no much larger clone lies one base off it.

The receptor library was made with the immunoSEQ multiplex PCR assay. For the multiplex PCR, a mixture combining 60 forward primers for TCR Vbeta segments and 13 reverse primers for TCR Jbeta segments was used. The CDR3 region of rearranged TCR beta genes was amplified from genomic DNA with a multiplex PCR assay. Amplified TCR beta libraries were sequenced as 87-base-pair reads on the Illumina HiSeq System. The study's own analysis went as follows. A later analysis counted tens of millions of unique TCR beta chains across the 650 to 700 repertoires, and 10 million to 11 million of these chains were shared by at least two donors. To remove PCR and sequencing errors, raw reads were error-corrected and collapsed into unique sequences using a nearest-neighbor algorithm that merged closely related sequences. Alignment of CDR3 sequences to IMGT reference sequences was used to assign V, D and J gene segments. For a sequence to be retained, a match of at least six nucleotides to both a V gene segment and a J gene segment was required. A rearrangement counted as productive if the CDR3 had no stop codons and remained in frame with V and J, and every other rearrangement counted as non-productive. CDR3 was defined according to IMGT convention as the region running from the second conserved V-encoded cysteine to the conserved J-encoded phenylalanine. In an earlier analysis of approximately 500 of the donors, sequences lacking an unambiguous match to a single V gene segment were excluded. In an earlier analysis of roughly 500 of the donors, V segments were called functional above 56.7% productive rearrangements and were called segregating when the between-donor standard deviation exceeded 5%. A statistical classification framework was built to diagnose cytomegalovirus status from the catalog of TCR beta chain sequences. In a later analysis, V and J genes were assigned by comparing TCR nucleotide sequences against IMGT/GENE-DB human TR gene sequences. The TCRdist pipeline was used in a later analysis to assign CDR3 sequences and most-parsimonious VDJ recombination scenarios. In a later analysis, every TCR beta chain was defined by the combination of its CDR3 amino acid sequence and its V-gene family, and reads without a unique V-gene family were dropped. To address suspected cross-contamination and a sequencing artifact, a later analysis removed around 590 highly shared, low-generation-probability nucleotide sequences. For each public chain, a later analysis derived a clonal expansion index from normalized ranks of inferred template counts within each repertoire. In a later analysis, generation probabilities were computed with a VDJ recombination model fitted to out-of-frame rearrangements, and the resulting probabilities were checked against IGoR. Hypergeometric tests were used in a later analysis to score TCR-TCR, TCR-HLA and TCR-CMV co-occurrence, with a repertoire-size bias correction applied to the TCR pairs. False discovery rates were estimated in a later analysis by permuting HLA or CMV assignments 20 times. In a later analysis, co-occurring TCRs were grouped using DBSCAN, and TCRdist sequence similarity was added for clustering within HLA-allele-positive subsets. Repertoires with fewer than 30,000 or more than 120,000 public chains were left out of co-occurrence clustering, as were several repertoires with anomalous nucleotide sharing. TCRdb carries this immuneACCESS record with in-frame sequences only. Its versions omit some clonotypes, under half of them owing to an unresolved V gene in the studies checked, with the rest unexplained. From that table come the V and J calls and clone size; the DNA was used to work out D and trimming. For this sample there are about 150,000 clones; approximately 80% appear just once. Jointly, the top ten make up roughly 4% of the sample.

Sequencing input: PBMCs. The TCR sequence derives from a woman aged 40 to 50 in good health and CMV-seropositive.

CDR3 sequence: CASSLGLTESEQYF. The nucleotide sequence reads as follows: TGTGCCAGCAGCTTGGGACTGACAGAATCCGAGCAGTACTTC. The chain couples TRBV5-6 to TRBJ2-7; possibly the D gene is TRBD1, per 5 matching bases. V gives up 0 bases and J gives up 6 bases, and the segment between their germline ends measures 13 bases. CDR1 and CDR2 were assigned from the germline V gene as SGHDT and YYEEEE. The CDR3 runs 14 residues from the cysteine to the phenylalanine. Only CDR3 DNA remains: 42 bases, in frame from the first base. The CDR3, completed at both ends by the reference TRBV5-6 and TRBJ2-7 genes, gives the full variable domain DAGVTQSPTHLIKTRGQQVTLRCSPKSGHDTVSWYQQALGQGPQFIFQYYEEEERQRGNFPDRFSGHQFPNYSSELNVNALLLGDSALYLCASSLGLTESEQYFGPGTRLTVT.